Here is one T cell receptor (beta chain) with its context. This sample was taken from a study of shared clonotypes between healthy human individuals. Evenly divided among several immunoSEQ plates was the genomic DNA of each subset. Assay used: immunoSEQ multiplex PCR; TCRdb lists only in-frame clones, some missing. The repertoire holds about 660,000 clones, with around 67% as singletons. Trimming stripped 4 bases from V and 5 bases from J, with 14 bases between. Per germline, CDR1 MNHNS and CDR2 SASEGT. The CDR3 is 14 amino acids. The TCR originated in a woman between 25 and 40 years old in good health. The genes are TRBV6-1 and TRBJ2-5; no definite D call. The material sequenced was memory CD4+ T cells sorted from blood. Subset meaning: CD45RA-negative fraction. The CDR3: CASSVSLEWETQYF. The CDR3 DNA follows: TGTGCCAGCAGTGTTAGTCTGGAGTGGGAGACCCAGTACTTC.